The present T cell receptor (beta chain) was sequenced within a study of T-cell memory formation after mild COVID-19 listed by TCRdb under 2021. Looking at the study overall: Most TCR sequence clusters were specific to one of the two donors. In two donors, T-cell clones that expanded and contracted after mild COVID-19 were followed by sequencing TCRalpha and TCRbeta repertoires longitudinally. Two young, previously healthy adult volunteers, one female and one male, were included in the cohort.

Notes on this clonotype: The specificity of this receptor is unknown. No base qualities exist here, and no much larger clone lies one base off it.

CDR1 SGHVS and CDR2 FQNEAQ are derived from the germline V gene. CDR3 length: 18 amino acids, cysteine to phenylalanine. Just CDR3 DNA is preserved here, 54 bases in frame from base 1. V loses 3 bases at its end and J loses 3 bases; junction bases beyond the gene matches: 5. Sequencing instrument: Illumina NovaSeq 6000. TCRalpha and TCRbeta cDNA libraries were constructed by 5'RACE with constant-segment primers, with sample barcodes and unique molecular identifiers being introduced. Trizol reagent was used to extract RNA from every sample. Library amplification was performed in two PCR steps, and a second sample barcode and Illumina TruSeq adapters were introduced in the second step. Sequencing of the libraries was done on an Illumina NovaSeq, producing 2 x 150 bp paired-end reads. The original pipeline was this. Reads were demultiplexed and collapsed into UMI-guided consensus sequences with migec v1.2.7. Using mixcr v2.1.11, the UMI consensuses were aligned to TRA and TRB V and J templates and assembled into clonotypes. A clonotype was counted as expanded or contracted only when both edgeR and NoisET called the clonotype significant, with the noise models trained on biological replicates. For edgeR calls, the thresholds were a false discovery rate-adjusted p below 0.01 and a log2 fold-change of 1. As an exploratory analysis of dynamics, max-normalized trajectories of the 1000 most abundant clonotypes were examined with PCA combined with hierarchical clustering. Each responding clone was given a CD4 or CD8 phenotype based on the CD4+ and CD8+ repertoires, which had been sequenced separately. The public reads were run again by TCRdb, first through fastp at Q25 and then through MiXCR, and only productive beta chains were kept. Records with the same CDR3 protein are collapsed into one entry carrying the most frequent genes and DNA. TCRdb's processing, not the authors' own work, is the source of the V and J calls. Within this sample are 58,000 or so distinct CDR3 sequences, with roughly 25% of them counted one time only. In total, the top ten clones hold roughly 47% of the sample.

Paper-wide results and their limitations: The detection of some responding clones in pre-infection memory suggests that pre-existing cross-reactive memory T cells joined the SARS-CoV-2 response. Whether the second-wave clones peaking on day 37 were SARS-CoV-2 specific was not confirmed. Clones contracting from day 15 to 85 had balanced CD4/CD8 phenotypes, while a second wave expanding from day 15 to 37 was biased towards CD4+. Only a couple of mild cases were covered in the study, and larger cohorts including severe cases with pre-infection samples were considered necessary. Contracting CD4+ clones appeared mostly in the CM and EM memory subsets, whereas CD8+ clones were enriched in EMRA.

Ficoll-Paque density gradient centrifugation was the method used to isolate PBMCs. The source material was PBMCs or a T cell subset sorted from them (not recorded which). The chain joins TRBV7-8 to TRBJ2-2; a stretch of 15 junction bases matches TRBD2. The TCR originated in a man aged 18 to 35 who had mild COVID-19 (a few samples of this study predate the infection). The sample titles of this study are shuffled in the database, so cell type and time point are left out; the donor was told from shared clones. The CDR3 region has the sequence CASSFRTSGGADTGELFF. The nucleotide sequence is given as TGTGCCAGCAGCTTTCGGACTAGCGGGGGGGCCGACACCGGGGAGCTGTTTTTT.